The text below deals with one T cell receptor beta chain. This specimen comes from a study of identical twins. Unique molecular identifiers were in the cDNA, with template-switch universal primer binding. TCRdb ran MiXCR on the 5' RACE reads and lists one entry per CDR3 protein. The table lists 500,000 to 550,000 distinct CDR3 sequences, about a fifth of them singletons. The length of the CDR3 is 15 residues. V shed 5 bases and J shed 7 bases, with 18 bases lying between them. Germline-derived CDR1 and CDR2 are SGHVS and FNYEAQ. This same sample was also taken into another study, of yellow fever vaccine responses in identical twins.

The sequence was collected from a woman younger than 35 in good health. Source material: CD4+ T cells sorted from blood. V and J are TRBV7-6 and TRBJ2-1, with a weak D call TRBD2 (6 bases). The CDR3 sequence: CASSVVPGVYNEQFF. The CDR3 DNA follows: TGTGCCAGCAGCGTAGTGCCGGGAGTCTATAATGAGCAGTTCTTC.